This T cell receptor beta chain was identified during a study of OX40 agonist ivuxolimab in advanced cancers. As to this clone: Its specificity is not known.

The trim removed 10 bases at V and 9 bases at J, leaving 13 bases unmatched. This CDR3 spans 14 amino acids. Germline V CDR1 and CDR2: SNHLY, FYNNEI. TCRdb's copy holds only in-frame clones and misses some; the assay was immunoSEQ multiplex PCR. Of 70,000 to 75,000 clones listed, 80% to 90% are singletons. Overall study findings and caveats: The investigators did not determine what antigen specificity the expanded peripheral T cells had. Dose levels from 0.1 to 3.0 mg/kg saw CD4+ and CD8+ blood T cells expand clonally by week 6.

This TCR came from an adult with an advanced solid tumor such as melanoma, head and neck, liver or kidney cancer. The sequenced sample was CD4+ or CD8+ T cells sorted from blood, obtained in a trial of the OX40 agonist ivuxolimab. The chain links TRBV2 to TRBJ2-1; TRBD2 matches at 9 bases. The chain's CDR3 is CATTKRGLASEQFF. The CDR3, as DNA: TGTGCCACCACCAAACGGGGACTAGCCTCTGAGCAGTTCTTC.